Below are 23 T cell receptor beta chains sequenced from a single sample in a study of technical replicates of blood from several donors listed by TCRdb under 2017. Libraries were constructed by the immunoSEQ multiplex PCR assay. Held by TCRdb, this immuneACCESS table contains in-frame sequences only and omits some clones. Under half of the omission traces to an unresolved V gene where checked; the cause of the rest is unknown. The sample includes over 70,000 clones, with approximately 97% observed a single time. The ten largest make up roughly 0.2% of the sample. Sample: T cells isolated from PBMCs. The receptors derive from a human donor in good health.

This clone was found once. The chain couples TRBV19 to TRBJ1-1, with 7 positions matching TRBD1. Germline loops: CDR1 LNHDA, CDR2 SQIVND (reference sequence). With 5 bases clipped from V and 8 bases from J, the junction kept 8 bases outside the gene matches. The CDR3 is 13 residues long. The CDR3 loop is CASSPQDRLEAFF. The CDR3 DNA reads TGTGCCAGTAGTCCCCAGGACAGGTTAGAAGCTTTCTTT.

This clone was picked up one time. The chain employs TRBV6-1 and TRBJ1-1; D unclear. The CDR3 is 12 amino acids. Germline CDR1 is MNHNS and CDR2 is SASEGT. V was trimmed by 8 bases and J by 6 bases, leaving 13 bases between them. CDR3 in DNA: TGTGCCAGCCGGGGAGGGCTAGCTGAAGCTTTCTTT. Translating it yields CASRGGLAEAFF.

The chain links TRBV5-1 to TRBJ2-3; possible D gene TRBD2, 6 bases. The CDR3 contains 16 residues. The germline V and J ends were trimmed by 7 bases and 6 bases, with 24 bases remaining between them. Per germline, CDR1 SGHRS and CDR2 YFSETQ. CDR3 residues: CASYKSRGSQGDTQYF. The CDR3 region has the DNA TGCGCCAGCTACAAAAGTCGGGGGAGCCAAGGGGATACGCAGTATTTT. Complete variable domain (other parts from reference TRBV5-1 and TRBJ2-3): KAGVTQTPRYLIKTRGQQVTLSCSPISGHRSVSWYQQTPGQGLQFLFEYFSETQRNKGNFPGRFSGRQFSNSRSEMNVSTLELGDSALYLCASYKSRGSQGDTQYFGPGTRLTVL.

The rearrangement joins TRBV5-1 to TRBJ2-7; 7 bases align to TRBD1. Germline assignment: CDR1 SGHRS and CDR2 YFSETQ. The V and J ends lost 2 bases and 5 bases, in that order; junction bases with no gene match: 1. The CDR3 runs 12 residues. CDR3 sequence: CASSFTGDEQYF. The CDR3 nucleotides read TGCGCCAGCAGCTTCACAGGGGACGAGCAGTACTTC.

This chain uses TRBV28 with TRBJ1-2; weak D call: TRBD1 (5 bases). The CDR3 loop spans 15 amino acids. Germline values: CDR1 MDHEN, CDR2 SYDVKM. V lost 7 bases to trimming and J lost 1 base, with 16 bases between them. The CDR3 bases are TGTGCCAGCATCCCTAGGGCCAGGGTTAACTATGGCTACACCTTC. Translated, it gives CASIPRARVNYGYTF.

The chain employs TRBV15 and TRBJ2-3; D call uncertain. This CDR3 is 14 amino acids long. CDR1 is LNHNV, CDR2 YYDKDF, per germline (reference sequence). Trimming removed 1 base from V and 4 bases from J, with 9 bases in between. CDR3 sequence: CATSRVEVPDTQYF. In DNA, the CDR3 is TGTGCCACCAGCAGAGTCGAGGTTCCAGATACGCAGTATTTT.

V and J are TRBV29-1 and TRBJ2-7, with TRBD2 matching over 11 bases. CDR3 size: 16 residues. V shed 2 bases and J 3 bases; nucleotides not matched to a gene: 9. In germline, CDR1 is SQVTM, CDR2 ANQGSEA. The CDR3 DNA sequence: TGCAGCGTTGAATCAGGAGTTAGCGGGAGGGTCTACGAGCAGTACTTC. Its translation: CSVESGVSGRVYEQYF.

The chain has TRBV6-5 and TRBJ1-1; TRBD1 might be the D (5 bases). Looked up from germline, CDR1 is MNHEY and CDR2 is SVGAGI. V was trimmed by 4 bases and J by 4 bases, leaving 10 bases between them. The CDR3 runs to 13 residues. This CDR3 is CASSWGVGTEAFF. CDR3 coding DNA: TGTGCCAGCAGTTGGGGGGTCGGCACTGAAGCTTTCTTT.

This clone was detected once. The chain carries TRBV7-9 and TRBJ2-1, with 9 positions matching TRBD1. Germline CDR1 and CDR2: SEHNR and FQNEAQ (reference sequence). This CDR3 has 15 residues. V lost 6 bases to trimming and J lost 8 bases; unmatched junction nucleotides: 11. CDR3 in amino acids: CASRLRDRAADEQFF. The CDR3, as DNA: TGTGCCAGCAGGCTCCGGGACAGGGCCGCTGATGAGCAGTTCTTC. Based on the CDR3 plus reference TRBV7-9 and TRBJ2-1, the full variable domain is DTGVSQNPRHKITKRGQNVTFRCDPISEHNRLYWYRQTLGQGPEFLTYFQNEAQLEKSRLLSDRFSAERPKGSFSTLEIQRTEQGDSAMYLCASRLRDRAADEQFFGPGTRLTVL.

This clone has only one observation. CDR3 residues: CASSIGLTSTDTQYF. The CDR3 DNA sequence: TGTGCCAGTAGTATTGGACTTACTAGCACAGATACGCAGTATTTT. The chain joins TRBV19 to TRBJ2-3; a weak D match, TRBD2 (5 bases). Between the trimmed V and J ends, which lost 3 bases and 0 bases, there was a span of 10 bases. This CDR3 spans 15 amino acids. CDR1 and CDR2 (germline): LNHDA, SQIVND (reference sequence).

The V call is TRBV19, the J call TRBJ2-2; D gene uncertain. Germline values: CDR1 LNHDA, CDR2 SQIVND (reference sequence). The CDR3 sequence is 15 residues long. V was clipped by 5 bases and J by 1 base, with 11 bases between them. CDR3: CASSPLDGNTGELFF. CDR3 coding DNA: TGTGCCAGTAGTCCTTTAGATGGGAACACCGGGGAGCTGTTTTTT.

The chain is built from TRBV4-1 and TRBJ2-7, with 7 nucleotides matching TRBD1. In germline, CDR1 is MGHRA, CDR2 YSYEKL. The V gene end was trimmed by 4 bases and the J gene end by 1 base; junction bases not matched to a gene: 4. This CDR3 spans 14 amino acids. The CDR3 protein is CASSPRDSSYEQYF. CDR3 sequence (DNA): TGCGCCAGCAGCCCCCGGGACAGTTCCTACGAGCAGTACTTC.

CDR3 residues: CASSLNRMSTDTQYF. The CDR3 coding sequence is TGTGCCAGCAGTTTAAACAGGATGAGCACAGATACGCAGTATTTT. This chain joins TRBV27 and TRBJ2-3; the D gene is possibly TRBD1 (5 bases). Trimming stripped 2 bases from V and 0 bases from J, with 9 bases between. The CDR3 loop spans 15 amino acids. From germline, CDR1 is MNHEY and CDR2 SMNVEV (reference sequence).

V is TRBV6-5 and J is TRBJ2-3; perhaps TRBD1 as D (5 bases). This CDR3 region has 15 residues. The V end lost 2 bases, the J end lost 3 bases, and 12 bases lay between the germline ends. Per germline, CDR1 MNHEY and CDR2 SVGAGI. Here the CDR3 reads CASSYVGQGTDTQYF. Written as DNA, the CDR3 is TGTGCCAGCAGTTACGTCGGGCAGGGTACAGATACGCAGTATTTT.

The J gene is TRBJ1-2, the V gene TRBV11-2; TRBD1 might be the D (5 bases). The ends were cut back, 4 bases at V and 5 bases at J, with 14 bases in the middle. The CDR3 sequence is 14 residues long. CDR1 and CDR2 from the germline V gene are SGHAT and FQNNGV. The CDR3 DNA follows: TGTGCCAGCAGCTCGATAGACAGCAAGTATGGCTACACCTTC. Amino acids: CASSSIDSKYGYTF. Combining the CDR3 with reference TRBV11-2 and TRBJ1-2 gives the whole variable domain EAGVAQSPRYKIIEKRQSVAFWCNPISGHATLYWYQQILGQGPKLLIQFQNNGVVDDSQLPKDRFSAERLKGVDSTLKIQPAKLEDSAVYLCASSSIDSKYGYTFGSGTRLTVV.

This rearrangement joins TRBV27 to TRBJ1-2, with D possibly TRBD1 on 5 matching bases. V lost 4 bases and J 5 bases, leaving 14 bases between the germline ends. There are 14 residues in the CDR3. The V gene's germline CDR1 is MNHEY and CDR2 SMNVEV (reference sequence). The CDR3 DNA reads as TGTGCCAGCAGTTCGACAGCCTCTTCGTATGGCTACACCTTC. Amino acid sequence: CASSSTASSYGYTF.

The chain employs TRBV6-1 and TRBJ1-2; D is perhaps TRBD1 (5 bases). The germline V and J ends were trimmed by 0 bases and 4 bases, with 12 bases remaining between them. This CDR3 comprises 15 residues. The germline CDR1 and CDR2 sequences are MNHNS and SASEGT. CDR3 sequence reads: CASSEARGGGYGYTF. The CDR3 nucleotides are TGTGCCAGCAGTGAAGCTAGGGGTGGTGGCTATGGCTACACCTTC.

This chain uses TRBV19 with TRBJ1-2, with unresolved D. Germline CDR1 is LNHDA and CDR2 is SQIVND (reference sequence). The CDR3 is 14 residues long. Deletions cut 3 bases from V and 4 bases from J, with 12 bases between. CDR3 sequence (DNA): TGTGCCAGTAGTATTGAGAGGGAGAGCTATGGCTACACCTTC. Translating gives CASSIERESYGYTF.

This chain joins TRBV18 and TRBJ2-2; TRBD2 might be the D (6 bases). Germline V CDR1 and CDR2: KGHSH, LQKENI. The germline V and J ends were trimmed by 6 bases and 5 bases, with 22 bases remaining between them. The CDR3 is 17 amino acids. The CDR3 DNA reads as TGTGCCAGCTCCCTCAACGGCTCACCGGGGAGGACCGGGGAGCTGTTTTTT. Residues: CASSLNGSPGRTGELFF. The full variable domain, rest sourced from reference TRBV18 and TRBJ2-2, is NAGVMQNPRHLVRRRGQEARLRCSPMKGHSHVYWYRQLPEEGLKFMVYLQKENIIDESGMPKERFSAEFPKEGPSILRIQQVVRGDSAAYFCASSLNGSPGRTGELFFGEGSRLTVL.

The CDR3 nucleotides read TGTGCCAGCAGCCATCGGGACTATGGCTACACCTTC. This encodes CASSHRDYGYTF. This chain links TRBV7-9 with TRBJ1-2; D not certain. The germline V gene has CDR1 SEHNR and CDR2 FQNEAQ (reference sequence). This CDR3 is built from 12 residues. V shed 5 bases and J shed 3 bases, with 7 bases lying between them.

The chain links TRBV4-2 to TRBJ2-5; D perhaps matches TRBD2 (6 bases). Germline CDR1 LGHNA, CDR2 YNFKEQ. Trimming removed 0 bases from V and 5 bases from J, with 10 bases in between. CDR3 length equals 14 residues. The CDR3 nucleotides are TGTGCCAGCAGCCAAGAGCGGGGTATGGAGACCCAGTACTTC. It encodes CASSQERGMETQYF.

CDR3 sequence reads: CASSPGTGGYGYTF. For the CDR3, the DNA is TGTGCCAGCTCACCAGGGACAGGGGGATATGGCTACACCTTC. The chain is built from TRBV18 and TRBJ1-2; 11 bases are shared with TRBD1. Germline CDR1 reads KGHSH; CDR2 reads LQKENI. The CDR3 extends over 14 amino acids. Trimming removed 2 bases from V and 5 bases from J; junction bases left unmatched: 1.

This chain links TRBV6-1 with TRBJ1-5; TRBD1 matches 7 bases. V was pared by 7 bases and J by 3 bases, with 9 bases of the junction left unmatched. CDR1 is MNHNS and CDR2 is SASEGT in the germline V gene. CDR3 length: 15 residues. As DNA, the CDR3 is TGTGCCAGCACCTGGGGACAGCTTCACAATCAGCCCCAGCATTTT. This codes for CASTWGQLHNQPQHF.